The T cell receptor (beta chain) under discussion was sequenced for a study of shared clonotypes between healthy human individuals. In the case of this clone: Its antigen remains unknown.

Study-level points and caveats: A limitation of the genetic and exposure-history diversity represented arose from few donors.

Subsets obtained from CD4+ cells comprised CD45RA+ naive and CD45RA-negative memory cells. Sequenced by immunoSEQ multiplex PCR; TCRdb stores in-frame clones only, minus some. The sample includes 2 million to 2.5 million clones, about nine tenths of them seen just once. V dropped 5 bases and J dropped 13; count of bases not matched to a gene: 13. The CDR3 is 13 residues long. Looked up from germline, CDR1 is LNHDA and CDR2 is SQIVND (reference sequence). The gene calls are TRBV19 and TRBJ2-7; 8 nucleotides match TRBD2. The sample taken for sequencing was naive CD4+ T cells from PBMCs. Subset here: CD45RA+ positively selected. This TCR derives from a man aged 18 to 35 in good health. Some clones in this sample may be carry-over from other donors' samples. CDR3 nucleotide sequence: TGTGCCAGTAGTGCCACCTCCGGGACTAGGTCCTACTTC. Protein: CASSATSGTRSYF.